This TCR beta chain was observed in a study of post-analysis software for immune sequencing data. General study points: Relative to controls, patients with multiple sclerosis showed significantly lower normalized Chao1 diversity. When patients were compared with controls, about 5 TRBV segments were more frequent, TRBV5-6, TRBV5-1 and TRBV20-1 among them.

In the case of this clonotype: The antigen is undetermined.

This CDR3 comprises 13 residues. Trimming stripped 4 bases from V and 6 bases from J, with 13 bases between. Germline V gene lookup returns CDR1 LGHDT and CDR2 YNNKEL (reference sequence). Unique molecular identifiers featured in each of the TCR beta cDNA libraries. TCRdb re-called the PCR reads with MiXCR, one entry per CDR3 protein. In the table there are 800,000 to 950,000 distinct CDR3 sequences, about 57% of which are singletons. Sequences were obtained from blood. The source is a girl aged 5 to 17 with multiple sclerosis. The genes are TRBV3-1 and TRBJ2-7; D not certain. The CDR3 loop reads CASSRLGSREQYF. CDR3 DNA sequence: TGTGCCAGCAGCCGGCTGGGGTCTCGCGAGCAGTACTTC.